This passage covers 16 T cell receptor beta chains from one sample sequenced in a study of T-cell memory formation after mild COVID-19. MiXCR, applied by TCRdb to the 5' RACE reads, yields one record per CDR3 protein. The sample carries some 130,000 distinct CDR3 sequences, about 25% recorded once. Specimen: PBMCs or a T cell subset sorted from them (not recorded which). These receptors were collected from an adult woman who had mild COVID-19 (a few samples of this study predate the infection). Cell type and time point are not known.

The rearrangement links TRBV29-1 to TRBJ2-3, with no clear D. V was clipped by 4 bases and J by 2 bases, with 13 bases between them. CDR3 length equals 14 residues. The germline CDR1 and CDR2 sequences are SQVTM and ANQGSEA. CDR3 nucleotides: TGCAGCGTTGGTACTGATGTCCTCACAGATACGCAGTATTTT. It encodes CSVGTDVLTDTQYF.

The chain has TRBV29-1 and TRBJ2-1, with 8 bases matching TRBD1. The CDR3 spans 15 residues. V was pared by 0 bases and J by 7 bases, with 8 bases of the junction left unmatched. Germline-derived CDR1 and CDR2 are SQVTM and ANQGSEA. CDR3: CSVEDPRTGPNEQFF. As DNA, the CDR3 is TGCAGCGTTGAAGATCCTAGGACAGGGCCTAATGAGCAGTTCTTC.

This clonotype was recorded a few times. V gene TRBV7-9 combines with J gene TRBJ2-7; TRBD1 or TRBD2 may be the D gene (5 bases each). Trimming stripped 7 bases from V and 0 bases from J, with 13 bases between. The CDR3 extends over 14 amino acids. CDR1 SEHNR and CDR2 FQNEAQ come from the germline V gene (reference sequence). CDR3 sequence (DNA): TGTGCCAGCACTGGGACGGAGTCCTCCTACGAGCAGTACTTC. Translated, it gives CASTGTESSYEQYF.

This clonotype was observed a handful of times. The chain combines TRBV5-1 with TRBJ2-7; no reliable D call. The V end lost 0 bases, the J end lost 0 bases, and 7 bases lay between the germline ends. The CDR3 extends over 14 amino acids. Germline CDR1 is SGHRS and CDR2 is YFSETQ. This chain's CDR3 is CASSLDGYSYEQYF. The CDR3 DNA reads as TGCGCCAGCAGCTTGGACGGATACTCCTACGAGCAGTACTTC.

The chain is built from TRBV7-9 and TRBJ2-3; D is perhaps TRBD2 (6 bases). There are 15 residues in the CDR3. Germline values: CDR1 SEHNR, CDR2 FQNEAQ (reference sequence). The V and J ends lost 7 bases and 1 base respectively, with 15 bases between them. CDR3: CASILGGAGTDTQYF. The DNA of the CDR3 is TGTGCCAGCATTCTCGGAGGGGCAGGCACAGATACGCAGTATTTT.

The V call is TRBV5-4, the J call TRBJ2-1, with D hard to call. Trimming took 0 bases from V and 0 from J, leaving 7 bases between them. CDR3 length: 15 residues. Germline-derived CDR1 and CDR2 are SGHNT and YYREEE (reference sequence). CDR3 DNA sequence: TGTGCCAGCAGCTTGGCACTGAGCTCCTACAATGAGCAGTTCTTC. Encoded protein: CASSLALSSYNEQFF.

The V gene is TRBV5-1, the J gene TRBJ2-1; a possible D gene is TRBD1 (6 bases). V lost 4 bases, J lost 0 bases, and 11 bases lay in between. The CDR3 is made up of 15 amino acids. Germline CDR1 SGHRS, CDR2 YFSETQ. The DNA for the CDR3 is TGCGCCAGCAGCCCTGGACAGAGCTCCTACAATGAGCAGTTCTTC. Its protein product is CASSPGQSSYNEQFF.

The table lists this clonotype with a few counts. J is TRBJ1-1 and V is TRBV7-9; D uncertain. CDR3 length: 16 amino acids. V lost 7 bases to trimming and J lost 4 bases, with 22 bases between them. Looked up from germline, CDR1 is SEHNR and CDR2 is FQNEAQ (reference sequence). In DNA, the CDR3 is TGTGCCAGCATTTCCGGACCCGTATCCCCGACCACTGAAGCTTTCTTT. Its protein product is CASISGPVSPTTEAFF.

This clonotype was found many times. This rearrangement joins TRBV9 to TRBJ2-7; 8 positions agree with TRBD2. Germline assignment: CDR1 SGDLS and CDR2 YYNGEE. The CDR3 contains 14 residues. V shed 4 bases and J 3 bases; nucleotides not matched to a gene: 6. The CDR3, as DNA: TGTGCCAGCAGCCCGGGGGGGGCCAGCTACGAGCAGTACTTC. It is translated as CASSPGGASYEQYF.

The chain links TRBV4-1 to TRBJ1-3; D possibly corresponds to TRBD1 (6 bases). Germline V gene sequence: CDR1 MGHRA, CDR2 YSYEKL. The CDR3 covers 16 residues. V was trimmed by 3 bases and J by 0 bases, leaving 12 bases between them. The CDR3 here is CASSQPTGISGNTIYF. The CDR3 DNA is TGCGCCAGCAGCCAGCCCACAGGGATCTCTGGAAACACCATATATTTT.

This clonotype was found a few times. CDR3: CSARGFTSGLLTGELFF. CDR3 DNA sequence: TGCAGTGCTAGAGGCTTCACTAGCGGACTCCTCACCGGGGAGCTGTTTTTT. The rearrangement uses TRBV20-1 and TRBJ2-2; 8 positions match TRBD2. The CDR3 consists of 17 residues. Germline V gene data show CDR1 as DFQATT and CDR2 as SNEGSKA (reference sequence). The V and J ends lost 1 base and 4 bases, in that order; junction bases with no gene match: 11.

A few counts support this clonotype. CDR3 in amino acids: CASSPVRQETQYF. In DNA, the CDR3 is TGTGCCAGCAGTCCTGTTCGTCAAGAGACCCAGTACTTC. V is TRBV12-3 or TRBV12-4 and J is TRBJ2-5; no definite D call. V lost 5 bases and J 2 bases, leaving 9 bases between the germline ends. The CDR3 is 13 amino acids.

The chain has TRBV5-1 and TRBJ1-1; 8 positions match TRBD1. The CDR3 loop spans 14 amino acids. Germline lookup yields CDR1 SGHRS and CDR2 YFSETQ. Losses at the gene ends were 4 bases for V and 5 bases for J; bases not matched to a gene: 7. This CDR3 reads CASSDGQGSTEAFF. The CDR3 DNA follows: TGCGCCAGCAGCGACGGACAGGGAAGTACTGAAGCTTTCTTT. Looking up the rest from reference TRBV5-1 and TRBJ1-1 gives the full variable domain: KAGVTQTPRYLIKTRGQQVTLSCSPISGHRSVSWYQQTPGQGLQFLFEYFSETQRNKGNFPGRFSGRQFSNSRSEMNVSTLELGDSALYLCASSDGQGSTEAFFGQGTRLTVV.

CDR3 bases: TGTGCCTGGAGCCGGGGGTCCTACAATGAGCAGTTCTTC. Amino acids: CAWSRGSYNEQFF. V gene TRBV30 combines with J gene TRBJ2-1; D may be TRBD2 (6 bases). Germline CDR1 reads GTSNPN; CDR2 reads SVGIG (reference sequence). V lost 3 bases and J lost 1, with 7 bases in between. This CDR3 contains 13 residues.

The CDR3 reads CASSGGGETQYF. CDR3 in DNA: TGTGCCAGCTCCGGCGGTGGGGAGACCCAGTACTTC. The J gene is TRBJ2-5, the V gene TRBV6-5; D is unresolved. This CDR3 has 12 amino acids. V lost 8 bases, J lost 5 bases, and 12 bases lay in between. Germline V gives CDR1 MNHEY, CDR2 SVGAGI.

This clonotype has only a few counts. The chain employs TRBV29-1 and TRBJ2-1; 8 bases are shared with TRBD2. Germline CDR1 and CDR2: SQVTM and ANQGSEA. The CDR3 sequence is 13 residues long. The junction had 8 bases not matched to a gene; V was cut back by 8 bases and J by 5 bases. Here the CDR3 reads CSMKTSEHNEQFF. The CDR3 nucleotides are TGCAGCATGAAGACTAGCGAGCACAATGAGCAGTTCTTC.